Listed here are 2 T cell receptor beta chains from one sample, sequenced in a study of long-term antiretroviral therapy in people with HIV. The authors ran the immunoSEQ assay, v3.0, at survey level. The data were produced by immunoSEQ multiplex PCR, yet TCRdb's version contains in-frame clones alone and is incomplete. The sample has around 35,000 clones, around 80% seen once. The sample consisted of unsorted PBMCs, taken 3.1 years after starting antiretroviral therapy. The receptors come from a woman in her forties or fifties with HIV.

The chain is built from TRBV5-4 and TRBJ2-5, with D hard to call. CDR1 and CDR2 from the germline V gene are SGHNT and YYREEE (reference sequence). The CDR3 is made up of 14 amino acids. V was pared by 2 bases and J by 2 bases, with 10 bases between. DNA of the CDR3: TGTGCCAGCAGCTTTAGGCAGGTACAAGAGACCCAGTACTTC. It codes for CASSFRQVQETQYF.

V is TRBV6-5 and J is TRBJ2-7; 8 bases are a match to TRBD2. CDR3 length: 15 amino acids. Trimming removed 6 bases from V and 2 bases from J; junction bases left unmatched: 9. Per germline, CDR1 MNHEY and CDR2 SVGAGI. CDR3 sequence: CASRPTSGRAYEQYV. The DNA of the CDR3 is TGTGCCAGCAGACCCACCAGCGGGAGAGCCTACGAGCAGTACGTC.